This T cell receptor beta chain was retrieved from a study of cytomegalovirus exposure and HLA in healthy donors. V lost 4 bases to trimming and J lost 11 bases, with 24 bases between them. The CDR3 length is 15 residues. The germline gives CDR1 SGHNT, CDR2 YYREEE (reference sequence). The PCR was carried out with 60 Vbeta primers and 13 Jbeta primers. TCRdb keeps only in-frame clones here, not all; method: immunoSEQ multiplex PCR. The sample contains about 150,000 clones, around 84% of which appear only once. Material for sequencing was PBMCs. The chain is built from TRBV5-4 and TRBJ2-5; possible D gene TRBD2, 5 bases. This sequence was found in a woman between 40 and 50 years old in good health and CMV-seronegative. For the CDR3, the DNA is TGTGCCAGCAGCATTCCGGGATCTGATTTTGGTGAGCAGTACTTC. Translated, it gives CASSIPGSDFGEQYF.